This T cell receptor beta chain emerged from a study of somatic mutations in cytotoxic T cells in rheumatoid arthritis. With respect to this clone: Its target is not known.

Study-level findings and limits: More than 20% of CD8+ cells belonged to the largest clone in about an eighth of the 65 patients. Nobody had found out which antigens the expanded CD8+ clones targeted.

Produced via immunoSEQ multiplex PCR; TCRdb's table is partial and in-frame only. There are about 12,000 clones in the sample; approximately 74% occur only once, and 8% to 10% lies in the top ten. The receptor's source is a man in his 70s in good health. The sample was CD8+ T cells sorted from blood.

The CDR3 is CASSQSPRGYEQYF. CDR3 DNA sequence: TGCGCCAGCAGTCAGAGCCCAAGGGGATACGAGCAGTACTTC. The chain employs TRBV5-1 and TRBJ2-7, with D tentatively TRBD1 (5 bases). In germline, CDR1 is SGHRS, CDR2 YFSETQ. CDR3 length equals 14 residues. V gave up 5 bases and J gave up 4 bases, with 16 bases separating them.